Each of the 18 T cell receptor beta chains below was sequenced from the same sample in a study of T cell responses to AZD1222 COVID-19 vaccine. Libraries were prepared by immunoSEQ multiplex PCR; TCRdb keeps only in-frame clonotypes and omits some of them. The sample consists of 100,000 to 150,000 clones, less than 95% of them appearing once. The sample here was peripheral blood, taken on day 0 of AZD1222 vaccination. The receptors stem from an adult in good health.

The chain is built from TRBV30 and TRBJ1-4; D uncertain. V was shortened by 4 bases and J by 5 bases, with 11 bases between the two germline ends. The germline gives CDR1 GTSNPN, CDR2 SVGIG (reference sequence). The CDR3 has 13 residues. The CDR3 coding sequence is TGTGCCTGGATGGCAGGACCCAATGAAAAACTGTTTTTT. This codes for CAWMAGPNEKLFF. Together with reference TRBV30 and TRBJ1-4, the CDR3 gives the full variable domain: SQTIHQWPATLVQPVGSPLSLECTVEGTSNPNLYWYRQAAGRGLQLLFYSVGIGQISSEVPQNLSASRPQDRQFILSSKKLLLSDSGFYLCAWMAGPNEKLFFGSGTQLSVL.

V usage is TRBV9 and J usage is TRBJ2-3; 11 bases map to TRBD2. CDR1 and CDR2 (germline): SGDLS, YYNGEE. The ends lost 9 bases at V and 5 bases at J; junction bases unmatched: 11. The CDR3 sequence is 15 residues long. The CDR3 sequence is CATNLAGGPRDTQYF. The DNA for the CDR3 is TGTGCCACCAATTTAGCGGGGGGGCCAAGAGATACGCAGTATTTT.

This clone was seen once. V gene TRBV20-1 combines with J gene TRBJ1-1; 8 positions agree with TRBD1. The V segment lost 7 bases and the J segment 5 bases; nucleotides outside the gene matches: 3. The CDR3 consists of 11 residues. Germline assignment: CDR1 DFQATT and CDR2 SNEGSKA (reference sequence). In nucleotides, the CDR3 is TGCAGTGTTCAGGGGGCGACTGAAGCTTTCTTT. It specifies CSVQGATEAFF.

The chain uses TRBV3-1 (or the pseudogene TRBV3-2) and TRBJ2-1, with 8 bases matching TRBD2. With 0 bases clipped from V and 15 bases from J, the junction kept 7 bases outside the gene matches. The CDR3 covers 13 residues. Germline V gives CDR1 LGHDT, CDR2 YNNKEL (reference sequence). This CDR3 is CASSQDLAGGWFF. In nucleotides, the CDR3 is TGTGCCAGCAGCCAAGATCTGGCGGGGGGCTGGTTCTTC.

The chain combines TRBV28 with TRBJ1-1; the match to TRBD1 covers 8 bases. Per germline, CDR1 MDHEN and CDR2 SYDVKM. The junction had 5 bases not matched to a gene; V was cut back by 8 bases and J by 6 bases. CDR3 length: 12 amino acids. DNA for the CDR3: TGTGCCAGCCGGACAGGGTCTGCTGAAGCTTTCTTT. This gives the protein CASRTGSAEAFF.

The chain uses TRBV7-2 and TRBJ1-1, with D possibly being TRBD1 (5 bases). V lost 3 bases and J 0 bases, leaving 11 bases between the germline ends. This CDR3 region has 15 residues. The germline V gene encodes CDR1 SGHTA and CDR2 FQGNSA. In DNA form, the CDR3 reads TGTGCCAGCAGCTTTACGGGGGGGTTGAACACTGAAGCTTTCTTT. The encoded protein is CASSFTGGLNTEAFF.

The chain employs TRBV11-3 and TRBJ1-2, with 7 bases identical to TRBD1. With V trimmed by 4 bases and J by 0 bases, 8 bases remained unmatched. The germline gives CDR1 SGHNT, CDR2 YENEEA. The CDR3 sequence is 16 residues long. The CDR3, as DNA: TGTGCCAGCAGCTCTCGGGACAGACAAGCTAACTATGGCTACACCTTC. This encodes CASSSRDRQANYGYTF.

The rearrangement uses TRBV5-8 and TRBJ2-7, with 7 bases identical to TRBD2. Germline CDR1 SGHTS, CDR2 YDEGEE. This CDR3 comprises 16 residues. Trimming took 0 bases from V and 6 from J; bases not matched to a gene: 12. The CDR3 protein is CASSLGLGGTWFEQYF. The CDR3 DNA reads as TGTGCCAGCAGCTTGGGGCTCGGGGGGACCTGGTTCGAGCAGTACTTC.

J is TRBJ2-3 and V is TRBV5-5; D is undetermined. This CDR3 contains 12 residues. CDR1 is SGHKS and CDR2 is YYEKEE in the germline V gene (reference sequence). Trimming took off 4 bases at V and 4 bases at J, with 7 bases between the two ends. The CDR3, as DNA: TGTGCCAGCAGCGTAAACGCAGATACGCAGTATTTT. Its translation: CASSVNADTQYF.

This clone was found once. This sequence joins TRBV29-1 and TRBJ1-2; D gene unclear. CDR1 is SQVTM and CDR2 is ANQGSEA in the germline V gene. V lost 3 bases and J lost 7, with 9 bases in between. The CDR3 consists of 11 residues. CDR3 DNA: TGCAGCGTTGACGGGGTCGGTGGCTACACCTTC. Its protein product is CSVDGVGGYTF.

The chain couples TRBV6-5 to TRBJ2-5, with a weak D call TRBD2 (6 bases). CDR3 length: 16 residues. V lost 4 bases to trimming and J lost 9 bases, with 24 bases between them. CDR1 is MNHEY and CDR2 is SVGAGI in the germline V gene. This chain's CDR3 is CASSLFTMGLAQPQYF. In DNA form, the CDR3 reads TGTGCCAGCAGTTTATTTACAATGGGGCTAGCGCAACCCCAGTACTTC.

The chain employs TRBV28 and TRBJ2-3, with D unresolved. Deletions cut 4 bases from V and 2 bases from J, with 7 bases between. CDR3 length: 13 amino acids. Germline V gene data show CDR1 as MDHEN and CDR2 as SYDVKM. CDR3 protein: CASSWAITDTQYF. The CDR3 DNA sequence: TGTGCCAGCAGTTGGGCGATCACAGATACGCAGTATTTT.

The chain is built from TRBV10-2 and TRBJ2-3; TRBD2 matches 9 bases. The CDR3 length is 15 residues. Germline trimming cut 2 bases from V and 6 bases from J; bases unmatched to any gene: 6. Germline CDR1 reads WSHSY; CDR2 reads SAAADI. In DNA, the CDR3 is TGCGCCAGCAGTGAGCTGCGGGGGGGCCAGGATACGCAGTATTTT. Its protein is CASSELRGGQDTQYF.

The CDR3 loop is CASSVTDGNTIYF. The CDR3 DNA is TGTGCCAGCAGCGTGACCGACGGAAACACCATATATTTT. V usage is TRBV9 and J usage is TRBJ1-3; D unclear. This CDR3 has 13 residues. The germline V gene encodes CDR1 SGDLS and CDR2 YYNGEE. Trimming stripped 2 bases from V and 4 bases from J, with 7 bases between.

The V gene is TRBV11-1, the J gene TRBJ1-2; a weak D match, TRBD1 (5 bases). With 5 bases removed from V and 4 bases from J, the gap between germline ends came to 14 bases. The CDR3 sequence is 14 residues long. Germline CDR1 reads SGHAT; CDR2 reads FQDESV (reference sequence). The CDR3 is CASSRRWGSYGYTF. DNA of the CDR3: TGTGCCAGCAGCCGTCGTTGGGGGAGCTATGGCTACACCTTC.

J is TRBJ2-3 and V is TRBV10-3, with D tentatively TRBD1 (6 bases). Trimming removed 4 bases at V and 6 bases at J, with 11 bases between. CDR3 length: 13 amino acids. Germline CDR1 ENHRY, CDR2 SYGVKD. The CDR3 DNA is TGTGCCATCAGTGGGACAGCCGCGGATACGCAGTATTTT. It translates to CAISGTAADTQYF.

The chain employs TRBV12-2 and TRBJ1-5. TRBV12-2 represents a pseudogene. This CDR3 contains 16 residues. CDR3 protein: CASRLVPGEGNQPQHF. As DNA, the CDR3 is TGTGCAAGTCGCTTAGTACCAGGGGAGGGCAATCAGCCCCAGCATTTT.

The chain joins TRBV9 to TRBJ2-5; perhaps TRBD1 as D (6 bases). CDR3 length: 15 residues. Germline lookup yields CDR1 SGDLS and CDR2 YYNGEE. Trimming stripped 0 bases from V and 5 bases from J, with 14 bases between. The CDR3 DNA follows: TGTGCCAGCAGCGTAGCTGGAGGTCAGGGGGAGACCCAGTACTTC. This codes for CASSVAGGQGETQYF.